A selection of T cell receptor beta chains follows, all from one sample in a study of blood T cells in healthy people across ages. Via MiXCR, TCRdb re-called the 5' RACE reads, giving one row per CDR3 protein. The sample yields 500,000 to 700,000 distinct CDR3 sequences, roughly 31% seen once. The material sequenced was blood. All receptors come from a woman aged 80 or older in good health. The CDR3 runs from the conserved cysteine through the conserved F or W. D genes are given only for firm matches. Size values are once, few and many counts, or a class for expanded clones, and some rows have none.

size | J | D | V | CDR3 | DNA
many | TRBJ2-1 | TRBD2 | TRBV30 | CAWSDPRPSGSYNEQFF | TGTGCCTGGAGTGATCCTCGACCTAGCGGCTCCTACAATGAGCAGTTCTTC
few | TRBJ1-1 | - | TRBV5-1 | CASSQGTGTITEAFF | TGCGCCAGCAGCCAAGGGACTGGGACGATCACTGAAGCTTTCTTT
many | TRBJ1-4 | - | TRBV5-1 | CASSLGLNEKLFF | TGCGCCAGCAGCTTGGGCTTAAATGAAAAACTGTTTTTT
once | TRBJ2-1 | - | TRBV29-1 | CSVVATYNEQFF | TGCAGCGTTGTGGCGACCTACAATGAGCAGTTCTTC
many | TRBJ2-1 | - | TRBV11-2 | CASSLGTGLVEQFF | TGTGCCAGCAGCCTCGGGACTGGATTGGTTGAGCAGTTCTTC
many | TRBJ2-1 | TRBD2 | TRBV6-1 | CASSLVRGTLGNEQFF | TGTGCCAGCAGTCTTGTGCGGGGGACCCTAGGCAATGAGCAGTTCTTC
- | TRBJ1-1 | - | TRBV4-2 | CASSRELTRNTEAFF | TGTGCCAGCAGCCGGGAGTTGACAAGGAACACTGAAGCTTTCTTT
- | TRBJ2-5 | - | TRBV20-1 | CSAPWQNKETQYF | TGCAGTGCTCCCTGGCAGAATAAAGAGACCCAGTACTTC
few | TRBJ1-1 | - | TRBV7-2 | CASSLASRFFRRAEAFF | TGTGCCAGCAGCTTAGCCTCCCGTTTCTTCCGAAGGGCTGAAGCTTTCTTT
few | TRBJ2-2 | - | TRBV12-3/TRBV12-4 | CASSSARGGSTGELFF | TGTGCCAGCAGTTCCGCCAGGGGCGGTAGCACCGGGGAGCTGTTTTTT
- | TRBJ1-6 | - | TRBV6-1 | CASSEWGTQGSPLHF | TGTGCCAGCAGTGAATGGGGGACCCAAGGGTCACCCCTCCACTTT
many | TRBJ2-2 | - | TRBV5-1 | CASSLAWNTGELFF | TGCGCCAGCAGCTTGGCATGGAACACCGGGGAGCTGTTTTTT
few | TRBJ1-2 | TRBD1 | TRBV30 | CAWRRDRGVSYGYTF | TGTGCCTGGAGGAGAGACAGGGGGGTGTCGTATGGCTACACCTTC
many | TRBJ2-7 | - | TRBV28 | CASQEAGWDEQYF | TGTGCCAGCCAGGAAGCCGGATGGGACGAGCAGTACTTC
many | TRBJ1-1 | - | TRBV4-2 | CASSFGLTEAFF | TGTGCCAGCAGTTTCGGCCTCACTGAAGCTTTCTTT
few | TRBJ2-6 | TRBD1 | TRBV30 | CASRQGLSGANVLTF | TGTGCCTCCCGACAGGGCCTATCTGGGGCCAACGTCCTGACTTTC
- | TRBJ2-2 | TRBD1 | TRBV18 | CASSTGGRSTGELFF | TGTGCCAGCTCAACAGGGGGCCGCTCAACCGGGGAGCTGTTTTTT
many | TRBJ1-3 | - | TRBV6-5 | CASMASLSGNTIYF | TGTGCCAGCATGGCCAGCCTCTCTGGAAACACCATATATTTT
- | TRBJ1-2 | - | TRBV6-5 | CASSYSYREHGYTF | TGTGCCAGCAGTTACTCGTACAGGGAACATGGCTACACCTTC
- | TRBJ2-3 | TRBD1 | TRBV30 | CAWSDGQGRTDTQYF | TGTGCCTGGAGCGACGGACAGGGGCGCACAGATACGCAGTATTTT
few | TRBJ1-5 | - | TRBV5-5 | CASSPAGERGQPQHF | TGTGCCAGCAGCCCGGCGGGGGAGAGGGGTCAGCCCCAGCATTTT
- | TRBJ2-3 | - | TRBV2 | CASSEGLATDTQYF | TGTGCCAGCAGTGAAGGGCTAGCGACAGATACGCAGTATTTT
many | TRBJ2-5 | - | TRBV7-2 | CASSYTVIQETQYF | TGTGCCAGCAGCTATACCGTAATCCAAGAGACCCAGTACTTC
many | TRBJ2-3 | - | TRBV5-1 | CASSSDGHRGDTQYF | TGCGCCAGCAGCTCGGACGGACACCGTGGGGATACGCAGTATTTT
few | TRBJ2-5 | - | TRBV7-2 | CASSLASVGTQYF | TGTGCCAGCAGCTTAGCTAGCGTCGGGACCCAGTACTTC
- | TRBJ1-2 | TRBD1 | TRBV5-1 | CASSFDRVERTF | TGCGCCAGCAGCTTCGACAGGGTGGAGCGCACCTTC
many | TRBJ2-5 | - | TRBV7-2 | CASSKSGGETQYF | TGTGCCAGCAGCAAGTCAGGGGGGGAGACCCAGTACTTC